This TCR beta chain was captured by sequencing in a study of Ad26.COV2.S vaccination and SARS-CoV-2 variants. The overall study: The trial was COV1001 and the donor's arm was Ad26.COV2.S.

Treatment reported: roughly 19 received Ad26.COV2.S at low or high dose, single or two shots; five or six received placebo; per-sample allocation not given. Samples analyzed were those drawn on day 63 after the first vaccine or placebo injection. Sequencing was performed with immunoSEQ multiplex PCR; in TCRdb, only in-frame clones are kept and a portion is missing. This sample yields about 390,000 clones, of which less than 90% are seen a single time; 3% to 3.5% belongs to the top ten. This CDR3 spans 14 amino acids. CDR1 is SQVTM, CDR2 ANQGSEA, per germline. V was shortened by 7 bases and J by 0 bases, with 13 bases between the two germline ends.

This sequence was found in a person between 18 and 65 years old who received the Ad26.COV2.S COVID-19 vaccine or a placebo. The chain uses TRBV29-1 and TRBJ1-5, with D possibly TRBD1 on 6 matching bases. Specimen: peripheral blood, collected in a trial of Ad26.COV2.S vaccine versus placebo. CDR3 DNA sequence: TGCAGCGCTCCGACAGGCTATAGCAATCAGCCCCAGCATTTT. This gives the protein CSAPTGYSNQPQHF.